What follows are 22 T cell receptor beta chains derived from one specimen sequenced in a study of T cells after posttransplantation cyclophosphamide. Assay used: immunoSEQ multiplex PCR; TCRdb lists only in-frame clones, some missing. In the table there are some 1,900 clones, roughly 80% of which are singletons. A marrow graft followed busulfan-fludarabine conditioning, with cyclophosphamide on days +3 and +4. The material sequenced was PBMCs, taken 300 days after allogeneic stem cell transplant with posttransplant cyclophosphamide. These receptor sequences come from a male patient aged 25-45 years who received an allogeneic stem cell transplant from a related donor, was CMV-positive, and had acute GVHD only. Some T cells here may be from the graft donor.

The rearrangement uses TRBV5-4 and TRBJ2-3, with TRBD2 matching 9 bases. Germline V gene sequence: CDR1 SGHNT, CDR2 YYREEE (reference sequence). The CDR3 is made up of 16 amino acids. V lost 3 bases, J lost 1 base, and 6 bases stayed unmatched. For the CDR3, the DNA is TGTGCCAGCAGCTCACTTAGCGGGGGTCGCACAGATACGCAGTATTTT. It translates to CASSSLSGGRTDTQYF.

The J gene is TRBJ1-1, the V gene TRBV2, with D possibly being TRBD1 (5 bases). Germline values: CDR1 SNHLY, CDR2 FYNNEI. There are 15 residues in the CDR3. Trimming took 6 bases from V and 0 from J, leaving 14 bases between them. The CDR3: CASRSRVGLNTEAFF. The DNA for the CDR3 is TGTGCCAGCAGGTCCAGGGTAGGGTTGAACACTGAAGCTTTCTTT.

J is TRBJ2-2 and V is TRBV30; TRBD1 is a possible D gene (6 bases). This CDR3 region has 13 residues. V was pared by 6 bases and J by 6 bases, with 14 bases between. Germline V gives CDR1 GTSNPN, CDR2 SVGIG (reference sequence). The CDR3 region has the DNA TGTGCCTGTTGTCCCAGGGGACCCGGGGAGCTGTTTTTT. The encoded protein is CACCPRGPGELFF.

DNA of the CDR3: TGTGCCAGCTCACCGTCTAGTGGGTCTGGGGCCAACGTCCTGACTTTC. Its protein is CASSPSSGSGANVLTF. V gene TRBV18 combines with J gene TRBJ2-6; D call uncertain. Germline CDR1 KGHSH, CDR2 LQKENI. Trimming left V 3 bases short and J 1 base short, with 10 bases between. The CDR3 spans 16 residues.

V and J are TRBV19 and TRBJ2-5; TRBD2 matches at 11 bases. In germline, CDR1 is LNHDA, CDR2 SQIVND (reference sequence). V lost 6 bases, J lost 4 bases, and 7 bases stayed unmatched. This CDR3 is built from 15 residues. CDR3 protein: CASSRDGTSGETQYF. DNA for the CDR3: TGTGCCAGTAGCCGTGATGGGACTAGCGGAGAGACCCAGTACTTC.

The chain recombines TRBV29-1 with TRBJ1-2, with D possibly TRBD1 on 6 matching bases. This CDR3 region has 12 residues. Looked up from germline, CDR1 is SQVTM and CDR2 is ANQGSEA. V lost 6 bases and J 1 base, leaving 9 bases between the germline ends. The CDR3, as DNA: TGCAGCGTAGGGGGGGGTAACTATGGCTACACCTTC. Residues: CSVGGGNYGYTF.

V is TRBV11-2 and J is TRBJ2-3; no clear D. Germline CDR1 SGHAT, CDR2 FQNNGV. CDR3 length equals 13 residues. V was clipped by 3 bases and J by 2 bases, with 6 bases between them. CDR3 sequence reads: CASSFGVTDTQYF. Written as DNA, the CDR3 is TGTGCCAGCAGCTTCGGTGTCACAGATACGCAGTATTTT.

The genes are TRBV18 and TRBJ1-5, with TRBD1 matching 7 bases. Germline CDR1 and CDR2: KGHSH and LQKENI. The CDR3 extends over 15 amino acids. The V segment lost 3 bases and the J segment 4 bases; nucleotides outside the gene matches: 6. In DNA form, the CDR3 reads TGTGCCAGCTCACCTTTCTCAGGGGGGAATCAGCCCCAGCATTTT. Translating it yields CASSPFSGGNQPQHF. Full variable domain (rest looked up from reference TRBV18 and TRBJ1-5): NAGVMQNPRHLVRRRGQEARLRCSPMKGHSHVYWYRQLPEEGLKFMVYLQKENIIDESGMPKERFSAEFPKEGPSILRIQQVVRGDSAAYFCASSPFSGGNQPQHFGDGTRLSIL.

The chain uses TRBV30 and TRBJ1-2; 10 bases agree with TRBD1. Trimming took 5 bases from V and 8 from J; bases not matched to a gene: 2. The CDR3 covers 11 residues. CDR1 is GTSNPN, CDR2 SVGIG, per germline (reference sequence). In DNA, the CDR3 is TGTGCCTGGGGACAGGGGGTAGGCTACACCTTC. Residues: CAWGQGVGYTF.

V and J are TRBV4-1 and TRBJ2-7; a weak D match, TRBD1 (6 bases). The CDR3 is made up of 16 amino acids. Between the trimmed V and J ends, which lost 4 bases and 0 bases, there was a span of 16 bases. The germline V gene has CDR1 MGHRA and CDR2 YSYEKL. The DNA for the CDR3 is TGCGCCAGCAGCCCAGCCGAGACAGGCCTCTCCTACGAGCAGTACTTC. The encoded protein is CASSPAETGLSYEQYF.

This chain links TRBV5-4 with TRBJ1-5; the match to TRBD1 covers 8 bases. The germline gives CDR1 SGHNT, CDR2 YYREEE (reference sequence). V was pared by 4 bases and J by 3 bases, with 6 bases of the junction left unmatched. This CDR3 spans 15 amino acids. The CDR3 loop reads CASSPDRGINQPQHF. The CDR3 bases are TGTGCCAGCAGCCCCGACAGGGGCATCAATCAGCCCCAGCATTTT. Full variable domain (rest looked up from reference TRBV5-4 and TRBJ1-5): ETGVTQSPTHLIKTRGQQVTLRCSSQSGHNTVSWYQQALGQGPQFIFQYYREEENGRGNFPPRFSGLQFPNYSSELNVNALELDDSALYLCASSPDRGINQPQHFGDGTRLSIL.

The gene calls are TRBV7-2 and TRBJ2-5; weak D call: TRBD2 (6 bases). The CDR3 covers 14 residues. Germline CDR1 reads SGHTA; CDR2 reads FQGNSA. The V end was cut by 5 bases, the J end by 5 bases, with 15 bases between. CDR3 in amino acids: CASSHSVGGETQYF. The CDR3, as DNA: TGTGCCAGCAGCCATTCCGTTGGAGGGGAGACCCAGTACTTC.

DNA of the CDR3: TGTGCCAGCAGCCCACCGGGACTCCTCTCTGGAAACACCATATATTTT. Translated, it gives CASSPPGLLSGNTIYF. This sequence joins TRBV28 and TRBJ1-3; D might be TRBD1 (5 bases). Trimming pared 6 bases from V and 0 bases from J, leaving 15 bases between. CDR1 is MDHEN, CDR2 SYDVKM, per germline. CDR3 length: 16 amino acids.

Remarks on this clone: Other nucleotide sequences from this sample produce the same CDR3. The chain carries TRBV7-2 and TRBJ1-6; 9 nucleotides match TRBD1. The V gene's germline CDR1 is SGHTA and CDR2 FQGNSA. V lost 4 bases and J lost 7; bases outside the gene matches: 8. The CDR3 is made up of 16 amino acids. This CDR3 reads CASSSGMGQGNSPLHF. Written as DNA, the CDR3 is TGTGCCAGCAGCTCCGGGATGGGACAGGGCAATTCACCCCTCCACTTT.

This sequence joins TRBV15 and TRBJ1-2, with no clear D. CDR1 is LNHNV and CDR2 is YYDKDF in the germline V gene (reference sequence). V gave up 5 bases and J gave up 5 bases, with 15 bases separating them. The CDR3 is made up of 14 amino acids. DNA for the CDR3: TGTGCCACCAGCCCCGAGGTGGGTCAATATGGCTACACCTTC. As protein: CATSPEVGQYGYTF.

The genes are TRBV19 and TRBJ1-1, with D perhaps TRBD1 (5 bases). Germline V gene lookup returns CDR1 LNHDA and CDR2 SQIVND (reference sequence). Trimming stripped 3 bases from V and 5 bases from J, with 16 bases between. This CDR3 spans 15 amino acids. In DNA form, the CDR3 reads TGTGCCAGTAGTATGTCCTCTATCGGGGGGACTGAAGCTTTCTTT. Translating gives CASSMSSIGGTEAFF.

This sequence joins TRBV6-5 and TRBJ1-3; no reliable D call. This CDR3 is built from 15 residues. V was trimmed by 4 bases and J by 0 bases, leaving 10 bases between them. The germline CDR1 and CDR2 sequences are MNHEY and SVGAGI. The CDR3 DNA sequence: TGTGCCAGCAGTTCCCCCCGGGGCTCTGGAAACACCATATATTTT. Its translation: CASSSPRGSGNTIYF.

About this clone itself: The junction does not match germline at one end; this may be a read error. The chain employs TRBV7-9 and TRBJ2-6; unclear D gene. The CDR3 runs 10 residues. Germline loops: CDR1 SEHNR, CDR2 FQNEAQ (reference sequence). The CDR3 sequence is CASSLLEIYF. CDR3 coding DNA: TGTGCCAGCAGCTTATTGGAGATTTATTTC.

This clone was picked up a small number of times. The chain links TRBV7-9 to TRBJ2-7; a possible D gene is TRBD2 (6 bases). V was pared by 5 bases and J by 2 bases, with 19 bases between. CDR3 size: 16 residues. CDR1 and CDR2 from the germline V gene are SEHNR and FQNEAQ (reference sequence). In DNA, the CDR3 is TGTGCCAGCAGCCAAGAAGCAGGGAGGAACCCCTACGAGCAGTACTTC. This translates into CASSQEAGRNPYEQYF.

The CDR3 DNA is TGTGCCAGCAGCGGATTGACAGCTATGAACACTGAAGCTTTCTTT. Translation: CASSGLTAMNTEAFF. The chain is built from TRBV6-1 and TRBJ1-1; D possibly corresponds to TRBD1 (5 bases). CDR1 MNHNS and CDR2 SASEGT come from the germline V gene. The CDR3 is 15 amino acids. V was pared by 6 bases and J by 0 bases, with 14 bases between.

The chain has TRBV4-3 and TRBJ2-2; D perhaps matches TRBD1 (6 bases). The CDR3 totals 15 residues. The V end was cut by 0 bases, the J end by 9 bases, with 14 bases between. Germline CDR1 and CDR2: LGHNA and YSLEER. DNA for the CDR3: TGCGCCAGCAGCCAAGATACGGGCAGGGGCCGGGAGCTGTTTTTT. Translated, it gives CASSQDTGRGRELFF.

CDR3 loop: CASSFQGNYEQYF. In DNA form, the CDR3 reads TGCGCCAGCAGCTTCCAGGGGAACTACGAGCAGTACTTC. The chain links TRBV5-1 to TRBJ2-7; tentatively, D is TRBD1 (6 bases). Germline values: CDR1 SGHRS, CDR2 YFSETQ. Trimming stripped 2 bases from V and 3 bases from J, with 9 bases between. This CDR3 is built from 13 residues.